The clone carrying this T cell receptor beta chain showed up just a few times. These data belong to a study of T-cell memory formation after mild COVID-19. From the 5' RACE reads, TCRdb called clonotypes with MiXCR, one entry per CDR3 protein. The top ten clones hold 3.5% to 4% of a sample with approximately 240,000 distinct CDR3 sequences, roughly 17% of them seen once. The CDR3 consists of 14 residues. The germline V gene has CDR1 SGHRS and CDR2 YFSETQ. Trimming took 7 bases from V and 0 from J, leaving 10 bases between them. The sample consisted of PBMCs or a T cell subset sorted from them (not recorded which). The source of this sequence is a man aged 18 to 30 who had mild COVID-19 (a few samples of this study predate the infection). Cell type and time point are not known. The chain couples TRBV5-1 to TRBJ2-2; the D is unclear. The CDR3 protein is CASFSDTNTGELFF. The CDR3 nucleotides are TGCGCCAGCTTCAGTGATACGAACACCGGGGAGCTGTTTTTT.